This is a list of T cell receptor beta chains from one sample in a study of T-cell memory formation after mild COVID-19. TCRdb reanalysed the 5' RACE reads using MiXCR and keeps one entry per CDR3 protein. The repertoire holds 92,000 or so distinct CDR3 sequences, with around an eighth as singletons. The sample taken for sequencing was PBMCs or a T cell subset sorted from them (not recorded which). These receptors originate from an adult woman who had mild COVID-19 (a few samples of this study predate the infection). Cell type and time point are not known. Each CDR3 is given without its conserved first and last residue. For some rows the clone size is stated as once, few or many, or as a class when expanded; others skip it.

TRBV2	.	ASSAGVSAGGELF
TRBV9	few	ASSVGINYQEDRGLNTEAF
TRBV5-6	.	ASSLTPGGNEQF
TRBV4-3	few	ASSQEVDGWDEQY
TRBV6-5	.	ASTDSQGSDTQY
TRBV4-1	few	ASSQGGRTEQETQY
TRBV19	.	ASSFPGTGYEQY
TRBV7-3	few	ASSPRPAGTTYNEQF
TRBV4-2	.	ASSQDKYEQY
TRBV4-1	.	ASSQEAQGMWQPQH
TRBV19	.	ASRDTGQGMSTGELF
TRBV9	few	ASSVAGSRNEQF